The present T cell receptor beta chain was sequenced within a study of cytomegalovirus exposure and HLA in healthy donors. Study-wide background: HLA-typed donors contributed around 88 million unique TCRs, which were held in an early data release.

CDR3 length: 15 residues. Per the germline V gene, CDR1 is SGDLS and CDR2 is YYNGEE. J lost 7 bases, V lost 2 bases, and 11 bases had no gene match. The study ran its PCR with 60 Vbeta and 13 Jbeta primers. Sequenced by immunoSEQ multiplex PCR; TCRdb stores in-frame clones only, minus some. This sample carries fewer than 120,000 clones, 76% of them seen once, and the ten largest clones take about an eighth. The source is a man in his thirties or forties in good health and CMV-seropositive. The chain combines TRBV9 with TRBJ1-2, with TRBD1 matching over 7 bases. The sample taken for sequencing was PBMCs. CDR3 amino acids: CASSVLLQGGSGYTF. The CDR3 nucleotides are TGTGCCAGCAGCGTTCTACTTCAGGGGGGTTCTGGCTACACCTTC. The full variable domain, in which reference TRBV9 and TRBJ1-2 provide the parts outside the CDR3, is DSGVTQTPKHLITATGQRVTLRCSPRSGDLSVYWYQQSLDQGLQFLIQYYNGEERAKGNILERFSAQQFPDLHSELNLSSLELGDSALYFCASSVLLQGGSGYTFGSGTRLTVV.